Listed below are T cell receptor beta chains from one sample, sequenced in a study of blood T cell repertoires in COVID-19. Profiled with immunoSEQ multiplex PCR; TCRdb holds only in-frame clones, not every one. The sample records about 89,000 clones, approximately 80% being singletons. Sequenced material: peripheral blood. The source is a human donor in a cohort sampled during active COVID-19. Each CDR3 is given with its conserved first and last residue. A D gene is named only where the DNA matches it firmly. Rows give clone size only sometimes, using once, few, many, or a class for an expanded clone.

>-|-|TRBJ2-1|TRBV18
CASSLGLFNEQFF
TGTGCCAGCTCACTGGGACTTTTCAATGAGCAGTTCTTC
>few|-|TRBJ1-2|TRBV28
CASSLSPGFIYGYTF
TGTGCCAGCAGTTTATCTCCAGGGTTTATCTATGGCTACACCTTC
>-|TRBD1|TRBJ1-2|TRBV3-1/TRBV3-2
CASSQEGGWGYTF
TGTGCCAGCAGCCAAGAAGGGGGCTGGGGCTACACCTTC
>-|TRBD1|TRBJ1-2|TRBV29-1
CSALTGVGYGYTF
TGCAGCGCGCTGACAGGGGTGGGCTATGGCTACACCTTC
>-|TRBD1|TRBJ2-2|TRBV24-1
CATSDRMTGSGELFF
TGTGCCACCAGTGACCGCATGACAGGGTCCGGGGAGCTGTTTTTT
>few|TRBD2|TRBJ2-1|TRBV27
CASSLGGSGRQVEQFF
TGTGCCAGCAGTCTGGGCGGTAGCGGGAGACAGGTTGAGCAGTTCTTC
>-|-|TRBJ2-1|TRBV10-3
CAIRFSDIYNEQFF
TGTGCCATCAGGTTTAGTGATATCTACAATGAGCAGTTCTTC
>-|-|TRBJ1-3|TRBV5-1
CASSLAGAVRGNTIYF
TGCGCCAGCAGCTTGGCAGGGGCAGTACGGGGAAACACCATATATTTT
>-|-|TRBJ2-7|TRBV11-2
CASSLDEVGRGDYEQYF
TGTGCCAGCAGCTTAGATGAGGTAGGCAGGGGTGACTACGAGCAGTACTTC
>-|TRBD2|TRBJ2-7|TRBV19
CASRDAGDPHEQYF
TGTGCCAGTAGGGATGCGGGAGACCCCCACGAGCAGTACTTC
>-|TRBD1|TRBJ2-5|TRBV12-5
CASGSPGQGASQETQYF
TGTGCTAGTGGTTCCCCGGGACAGGGGGCCTCCCAAGAGACCCAGTACTTC
>-|TRBD1|TRBJ1-2|TRBV6-6
CASSYPGQGGNTF
TGTGCCAGCAGTTACCCGGGACAGGGGGGGAACACCTTC
>-|TRBD2|TRBJ2-3|TRBV19
CASRPPHGGRDTQYF
TGTGCCAGTAGACCCCCGCACGGGGGGAGGGATACGCAGTATTTT
>few|-|TRBJ1-1|TRBV5-1
CASSLVVNTEAFF
TGCGCCAGCAGCTTGGTAGTGAACACTGAAGCTTTCTTT
>-|-|TRBJ2-3|TRBV27
CASSLTGYSTDTQYF
TGTGCCAGCAGTCTTACGGGATACTCCACAGATACGCAGTATTTT
>-|-|TRBJ2-2|TRBV7-2
CASSSRHTNTGELFF
TGTGCCAGCAGCTCACGACACACGAACACCGGGGAGCTGTTTTTT
>-|-|TRBJ2-3|TRBV6-5
CAGQNLLSTDTQYF
TGTGCCGGACAAAACCTCCTGAGCACAGATACGCAGTATTTT
>-|-|TRBJ2-5|TRBV7-2
CASSFIRGRETQYF
TGTGCCAGCAGCTTTATTAGGGGCCGGGAGACCCAGTACTTC
>-|TRBD1|TRBJ1-5|TRBV28
CASGSGGPGQPQHF
TGTGCCAGCGGATCAGGGGGCCCCGGTCAGCCCCAGCATTTT
>-|TRBD1|TRBJ1-5|TRBV30
CAWSRQGASQPQHF
TGTGCCTGGAGTCGACAGGGCGCGAGTCAGCCCCAGCATTTT
>-|-|TRBJ2-3|TRBV19
CASSIVASLTTDTQYF
TGTGCCAGTAGTATCGTCGCTAGCCTAACCACAGATACGCAGTATTTT
>-|-|TRBJ2-3|TRBV19
CASSAQTPGDDTQYF
TGTGCCAGTAGTGCCCAGACTCCAGGGGATGATACGCAGTATTTT
>-|TRBD1|TRBJ2-5|TRBV25-1
CASSQIGQGSETQYF
TGTGCCAGCAGTCAGATAGGACAGGGATCGGAGACCCAGTACTTC
>-|-|TRBJ1-2|TRBV28
CASSLAGIYGYTF
TGTGCCAGCAGTTTGGCAGGGATCTATGGCTACACCTTC
>-|TRBD1|TRBJ2-5|TRBV10-3
CAISDDITGARETQYF
TGTGCCATCAGTGACGATATCACAGGGGCGCGAGAGACCCAGTACTTC